Listed here are 7 T cell receptor beta chains from one sample, sequenced in a study of cytomegalovirus exposure and HLA in healthy donors. The table came from immunoSEQ multiplex PCR; TCRdb's copy has only in-frame clones and leaves some out. The sample includes approximately 240,000 clones, approximately 90% seen only once; the top ten take roughly 1%. Sample: PBMCs. The receptors shown here come from a woman aged 18 to 35 in good health and CMV-seronegative.

V and J are TRBV28 and TRBJ2-7; D is possibly TRBD1 (5 bases). CDR1 is MDHEN and CDR2 is SYDVKM in the germline V gene. The CDR3 is 14 residues long. The V end lost 1 base, the J end lost 2 bases, and 9 bases lay between the germline ends. The CDR3 reads CASSLYRLTYEQYF. The CDR3 DNA follows: TGTGCCAGCAGTTTATACAGGTTAACCTACGAGCAGTACTTC.

This clone appeared once. The gene calls are TRBV27 and TRBJ1-1; a possible D gene is TRBD1 (5 bases). Germline-derived CDR1 and CDR2 are MNHEY and SMNVEV (reference sequence). Deletions cut 5 bases from V and 3 bases from J, with 13 bases between. This CDR3 is built from 14 residues. DNA for the CDR3: TGTGCCAGCAGTCCAAATGGGGGGGACACTGAAGCTTTCTTT. Amino acid sequence: CASSPNGGDTEAFF.

The rearrangement uses TRBV19 and TRBJ1-3; unclear D gene. V lost 3 bases and J 7 bases, leaving 10 bases between the germline ends. Germline V gene data show CDR1 as LNHDA and CDR2 as SQIVND (reference sequence). The CDR3 is 13 residues long. The CDR3 DNA reads as TGTGCCAGTAGTATCCCGCCCGGTAACACCATATATTTT. Its translation: CASSIPPGNTIYF.

The chain recombines TRBV6-5 with TRBJ2-7, with a weak D call TRBD2 (5 bases). CDR1 and CDR2 (germline): MNHEY, SVGAGI. The CDR3 is made up of 13 amino acids. Trimming removed 2 bases from V and 3 bases from J, with 8 bases in between. The CDR3 coding sequence is TGTGCCAGCAGTTACATAGGAGGCTACGAGCAGTACTTC. It encodes CASSYIGGYEQYF.

CDR3 DNA: TGTGCCAGCTCACCAGCTAGAGCTTTGGATGAAGCTTTCTTT. Protein product: CASSPARALDEAFF. The rearrangement joins TRBV18 to TRBJ1-1; D is ambiguous. CDR3 length equals 14 residues. V was shortened by 2 bases and J by 7 bases, with 14 bases between the two germline ends. Germline loops: CDR1 KGHSH, CDR2 LQKENI.

The chain combines TRBV30 with TRBJ2-3, with 7 bases lining up with TRBD1. The CDR3 runs to 22 residues. Germline V gives CDR1 GTSNPN, CDR2 SVGIG (reference sequence). This chain's CDR3 is CAFPRQGRLAGSPPEYTDTQYF. The CDR3 bases are TGTGCTTTCCCCCGACAGGGCCGCTTAGCCGGGTCCCCCCCCGAGTACACAGATACGCAGTATTTT.

The chain uses TRBV11-2 and TRBJ2-7; TRBD1 agrees at 9 bases. V lost 0 bases to trimming and J lost 3 bases; unmatched junction nucleotides: 3. CDR1 and CDR2 from the germline V gene are SGHAT and FQNNGV. CDR3 length: 15 amino acids. The CDR3 nucleotides are TGTGCCAGCAGCTTAGAACAGGGGGCTTACTACGAGCAGTACTTC. Protein sequence: CASSLEQGAYYEQYF.